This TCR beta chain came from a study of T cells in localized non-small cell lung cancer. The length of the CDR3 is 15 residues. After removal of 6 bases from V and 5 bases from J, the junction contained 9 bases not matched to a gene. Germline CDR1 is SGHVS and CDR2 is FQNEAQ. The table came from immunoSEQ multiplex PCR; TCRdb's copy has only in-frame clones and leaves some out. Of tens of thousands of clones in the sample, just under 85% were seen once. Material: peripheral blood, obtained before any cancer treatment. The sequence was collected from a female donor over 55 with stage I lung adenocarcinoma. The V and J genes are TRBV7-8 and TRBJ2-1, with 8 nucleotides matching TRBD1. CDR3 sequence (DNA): TGTGCCAGCAGTATCTCCAGGGGGCTCCACAATGAGCAGTTCTTC. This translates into CASSISRGLHNEQFF.